These 3 T cell receptor beta chains were sequenced from one sample in a study of shared clonotypes between healthy human individuals. Assay: immunoSEQ multiplex PCR; the TCRdb copy retains only in-frame clones and omits some. There are fewer than 200,000 clones in the sample; 80% to 95% occur only once, and about 0.07% lies in the top ten. The sequencing input was naive CD4+ T cells sorted from blood. The subset here: CD45RA+ positively selected. Receptor source: a woman in her thirties in good health.

The J gene is TRBJ1-3, the V gene TRBV6-5; D not resolved. This CDR3 is built from 14 residues. V lost 5 bases and J lost 0, with 8 bases in between. The germline CDR1 and CDR2 sequences are MNHEY and SVGAGI. The CDR3 reads CASSGQPSGNTIYF. CDR3 sequence (DNA): TGTGCCAGCAGTGGGCAGCCCTCTGGAAACACCATATATTTT.

This clone occurred once. The rearrangement joins TRBV11-2 to TRBJ2-1; unclear D gene. This CDR3 is 11 amino acids long. Germline CDR1 reads SGHAT; CDR2 reads FQNNGV. The V gene lost 0 bases and the J gene lost 13 bases, with 7 bases spanning the gap. CDR3 loop: CASSLDLGQFF. CDR3 DNA: TGTGCCAGCAGCTTAGATCTAGGTCAGTTCTTC.

V gene TRBV15 combines with J gene TRBJ2-3; D is possibly TRBD1 (6 bases). The CDR3 has 16 residues. Germline CDR1 LNHNV, CDR2 YYDKDF (reference sequence). Trimming pared 4 bases from V and 0 bases from J, leaving 14 bases between. The CDR3 DNA reads TGTGCCACCAGCAAAGGCAGGGGATCTAGCACAGATACGCAGTATTTT. Protein product: CATSKGRGSSTDTQYF.